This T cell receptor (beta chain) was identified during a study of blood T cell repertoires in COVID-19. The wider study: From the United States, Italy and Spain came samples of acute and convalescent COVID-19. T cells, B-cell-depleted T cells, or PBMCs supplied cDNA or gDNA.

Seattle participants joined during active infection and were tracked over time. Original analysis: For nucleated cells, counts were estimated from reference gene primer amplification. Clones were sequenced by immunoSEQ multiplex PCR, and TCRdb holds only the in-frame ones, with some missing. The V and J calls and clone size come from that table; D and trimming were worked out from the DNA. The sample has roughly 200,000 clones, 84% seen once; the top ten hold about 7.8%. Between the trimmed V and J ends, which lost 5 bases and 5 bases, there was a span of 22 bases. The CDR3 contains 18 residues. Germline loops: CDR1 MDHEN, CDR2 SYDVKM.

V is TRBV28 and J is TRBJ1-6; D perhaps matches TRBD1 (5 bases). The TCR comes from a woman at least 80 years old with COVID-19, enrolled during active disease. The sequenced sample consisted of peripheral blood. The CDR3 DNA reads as TGTGCCAGCAGTCTTCCCACTCCTCAGGGAAACGATAATTCACCCCTCCACTTT. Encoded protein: CASSLPTPQGNDNSPLHF.